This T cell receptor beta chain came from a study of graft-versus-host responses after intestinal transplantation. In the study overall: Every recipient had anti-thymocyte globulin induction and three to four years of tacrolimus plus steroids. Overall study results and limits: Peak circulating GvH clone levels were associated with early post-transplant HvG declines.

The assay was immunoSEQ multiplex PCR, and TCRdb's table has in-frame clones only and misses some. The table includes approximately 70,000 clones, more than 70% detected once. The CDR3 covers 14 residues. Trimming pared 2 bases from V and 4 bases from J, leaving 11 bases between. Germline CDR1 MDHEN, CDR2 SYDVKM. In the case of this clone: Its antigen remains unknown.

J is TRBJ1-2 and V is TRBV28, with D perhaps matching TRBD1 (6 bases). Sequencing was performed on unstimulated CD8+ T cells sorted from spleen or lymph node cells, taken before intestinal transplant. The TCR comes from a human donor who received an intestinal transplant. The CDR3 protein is CASSLPGQPYGYTF. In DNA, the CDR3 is TGTGCCAGCAGTTTACCCGGACAGCCCTATGGCTACACCTTC.